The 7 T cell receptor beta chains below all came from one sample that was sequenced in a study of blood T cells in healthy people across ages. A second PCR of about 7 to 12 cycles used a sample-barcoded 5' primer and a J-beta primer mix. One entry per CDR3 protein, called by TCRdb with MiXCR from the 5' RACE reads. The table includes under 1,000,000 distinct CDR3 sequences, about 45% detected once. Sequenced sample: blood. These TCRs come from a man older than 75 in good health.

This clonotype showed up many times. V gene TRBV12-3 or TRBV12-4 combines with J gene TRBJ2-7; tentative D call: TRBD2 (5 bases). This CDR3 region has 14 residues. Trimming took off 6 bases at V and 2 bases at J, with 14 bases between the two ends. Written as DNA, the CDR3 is TGTGCCAGCAGCATCGCACTAGGGACCTACGAGCAGTACTTC. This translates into CASSIALGTYEQYF.

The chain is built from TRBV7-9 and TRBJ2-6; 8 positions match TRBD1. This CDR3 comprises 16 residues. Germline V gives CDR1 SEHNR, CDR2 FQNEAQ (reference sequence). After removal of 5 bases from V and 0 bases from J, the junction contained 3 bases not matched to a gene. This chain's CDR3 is CASSRTGNSGANVLTF. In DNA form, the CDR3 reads TGTGCCAGCAGCCGGACAGGGAACTCTGGGGCCAACGTCCTGACTTTC.

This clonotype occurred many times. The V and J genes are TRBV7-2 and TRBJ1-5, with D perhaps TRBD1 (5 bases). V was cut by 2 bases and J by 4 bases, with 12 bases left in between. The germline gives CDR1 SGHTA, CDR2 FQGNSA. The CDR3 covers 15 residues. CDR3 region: CASSLLGWGNQPQHF. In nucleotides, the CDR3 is TGTGCCAGCAGCTTATTGGGTTGGGGGAATCAGCCCCAGCATTTT.

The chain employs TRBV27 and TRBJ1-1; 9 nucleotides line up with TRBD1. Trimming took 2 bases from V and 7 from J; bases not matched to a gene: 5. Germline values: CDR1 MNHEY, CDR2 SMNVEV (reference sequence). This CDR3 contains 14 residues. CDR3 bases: TGTGCCAGCAGTTTACGGACAGGGGCGAATGAAGCTTTCTTT. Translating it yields CASSLRTGANEAFF.

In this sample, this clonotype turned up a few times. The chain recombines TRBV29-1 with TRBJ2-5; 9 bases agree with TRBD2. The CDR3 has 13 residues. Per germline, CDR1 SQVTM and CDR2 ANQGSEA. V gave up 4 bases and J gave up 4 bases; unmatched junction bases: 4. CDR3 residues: CSVARTSAETQYF. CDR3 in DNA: TGCAGCGTTGCTAGGACTAGCGCAGAGACCCAGTACTTC.

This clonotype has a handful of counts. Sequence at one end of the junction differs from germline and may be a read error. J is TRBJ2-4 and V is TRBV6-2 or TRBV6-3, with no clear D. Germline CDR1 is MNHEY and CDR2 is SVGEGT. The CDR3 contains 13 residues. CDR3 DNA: TGTGCCAGCAGTGACTCCGAGACGGGCATTCAGTACTTC. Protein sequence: CASSDSETGIQYF.

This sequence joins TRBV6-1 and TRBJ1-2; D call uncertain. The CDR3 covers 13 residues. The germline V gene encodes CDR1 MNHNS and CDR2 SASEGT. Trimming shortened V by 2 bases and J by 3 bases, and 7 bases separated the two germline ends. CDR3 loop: CASSETMDYGYTF. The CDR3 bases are TGTGCCAGCAGTGAAACAATGGACTATGGCTACACCTTC.